This TCR beta chain was found in a study of control samples from healthy donors and cancer patients. The table lists this clone with a few counts. V was clipped by 7 bases and J by 1 base, with 10 bases between them. CDR3 length: 13 residues. Germline V gene lookup returns CDR1 SNHLY and CDR2 FYNNEI. Only in-frame clones appear in the TCRdb table, and some are missing; sequencing was by immunoSEQ multiplex PCR. The table records over 110,000 clones, approximately 91% of them present only once. The sequencing sample was made of blood. This chain links TRBV2 with TRBJ2-5; no firm D call. The clonotype was recovered from a woman aged 25 to 39 in good health. CDR3 in amino acids: CASMIPGQETQYF. The DNA for the CDR3 is TGTGCCAGCATGATCCCGGGCCAAGAGACCCAGTACTTC.